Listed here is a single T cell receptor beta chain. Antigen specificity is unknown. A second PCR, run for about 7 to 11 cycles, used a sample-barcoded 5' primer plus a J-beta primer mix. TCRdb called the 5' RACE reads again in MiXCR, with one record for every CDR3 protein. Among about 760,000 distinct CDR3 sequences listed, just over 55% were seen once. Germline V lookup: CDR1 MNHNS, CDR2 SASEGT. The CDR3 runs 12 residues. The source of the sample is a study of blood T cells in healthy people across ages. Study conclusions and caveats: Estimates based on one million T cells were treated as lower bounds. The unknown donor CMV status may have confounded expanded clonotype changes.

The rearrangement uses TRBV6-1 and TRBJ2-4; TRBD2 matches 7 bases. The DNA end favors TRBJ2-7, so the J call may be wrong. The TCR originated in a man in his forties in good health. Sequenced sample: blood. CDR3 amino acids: CASRGGRYEQYF. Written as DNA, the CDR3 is TGTGCCAGCAGGGGCGGGAGATACGAGCAGTACTTC.